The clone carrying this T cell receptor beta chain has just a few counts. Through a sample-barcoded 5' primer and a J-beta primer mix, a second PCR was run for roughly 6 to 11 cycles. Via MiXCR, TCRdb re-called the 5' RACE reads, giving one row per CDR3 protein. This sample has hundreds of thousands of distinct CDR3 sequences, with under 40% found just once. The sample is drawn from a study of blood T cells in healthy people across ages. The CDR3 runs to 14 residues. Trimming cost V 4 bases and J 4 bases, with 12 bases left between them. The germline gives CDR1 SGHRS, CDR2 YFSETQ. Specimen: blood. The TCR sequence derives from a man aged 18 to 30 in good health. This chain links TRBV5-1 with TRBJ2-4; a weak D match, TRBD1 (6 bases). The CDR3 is CASSAGTMKNIQYF. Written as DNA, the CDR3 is TGCGCCAGCAGCGCCGGGACAATGAAAAACATTCAGTACTTC.